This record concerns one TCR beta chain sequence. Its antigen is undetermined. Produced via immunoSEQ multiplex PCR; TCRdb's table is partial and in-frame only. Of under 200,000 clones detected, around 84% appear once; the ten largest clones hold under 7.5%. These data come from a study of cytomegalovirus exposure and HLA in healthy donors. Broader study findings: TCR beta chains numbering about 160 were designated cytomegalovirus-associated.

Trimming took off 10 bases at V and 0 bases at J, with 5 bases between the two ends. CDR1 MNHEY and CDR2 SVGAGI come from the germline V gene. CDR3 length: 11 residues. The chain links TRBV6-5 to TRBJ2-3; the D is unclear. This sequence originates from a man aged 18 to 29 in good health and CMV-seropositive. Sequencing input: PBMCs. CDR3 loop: CATFSTDTQYF. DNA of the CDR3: TGTGCCACCTTTAGCACAGATACGCAGTATTTT.